These T cell receptor beta chains were read from a single sample in a study of shared clonotypes between healthy human individuals. The data were produced by immunoSEQ multiplex PCR, yet TCRdb's version contains in-frame clones alone and is incomplete. Of millions of clones listed, 90% to 95% are singletons. The sequencing sample was made of naive CD4+ T cells sorted from blood. The receptors were sampled from a man younger than 30 in good health. Each CDR3 is given without its conserved first and last residue. Each record gives: V gene, clone size, J gene, CDR3 protein. Rows may omit the clone size; those that give it use once, few, many or a size class.

TRBV5-1	-	TRBJ2-5	ASSSQGSETQY
TRBV5-4	-	TRBJ2-4	ASSLDQGEENIQY
TRBV27	-	TRBJ1-2	ASREQGRNYGYT
TRBV4-1	-	TRBJ2-7	ASSQDPGQGREQY
TRBV2	-	TRBJ2-3	ASTKDRGTDTQY
TRBV2	few	TRBJ1-5	ASSDQGVGAQH
TRBV29-1	-	TRBJ2-3	SVDQVSTDTQY
TRBV30	-	TRBJ1-5	AWSVGARGHQPQH
TRBV5-4	-	TRBJ2-5	ASSPPGFQETQY
TRBV5-1	-	TRBJ2-1	ASSSNSGASYNEQF
TRBV30	-	TRBJ2-7	AWTSGRGLPIDH
TRBV12-2	-	TRBJ2-7	ASRPGEGSHEQY
TRBV18	once	TRBJ1-2	ASSPKTGNYGYT
TRBV6-5	once	TRBJ2-1	ASSGGTEQF
TRBV6-6	-	TRBJ2-3	ASNKQGAGTDTQY
TRBV7-2	once	TRBJ2-3	ASSPSKGTDTQY
TRBV7-3	few	TRBJ1-6	ASRDNNSPLH
TRBV10-2	once	TRBJ1-1	ACQSGGLPNTEAF
TRBV5-1	-	TRBJ2-7	ASSFLDAYEQY
TRBV27	-	TRBJ2-5	ASSLYGSETQY
TRBV30	-	TRBJ2-6	AWRAEPGSGANVLT
TRBV11-3	-	TRBJ2-1	ASSFREDAGNEQF
TRBV7-6	-	TRBJ1-6	ASSSSSYNSPLH
TRBV19	-	TRBJ1-2	ASVDLVGDGYT
TRBV11-3	-	TRBJ2-5	ASSLGGKETQY
TRBV7-2	once	TRBJ2-3	ASSLSGFTDTQY
TRBV7-2	once	TRBJ1-2	ASSHPQGQGTYGYT
TRBV10-3	-	TRBJ2-1	AISPGLTYNEQF
TRBV6-1	-	TRBJ2-7	ASSPWDREYEQY
TRBV2	-	TRBJ1-5	ASSQGGGNQPQH
TRBV5-1	-	TRBJ1-1	ASSLDQLNTEAF
TRBV30	-	TRBJ2-7	AWSVWDRSYEQY
TRBV11-1	-	TRBJ1-1	ASSKQGGNTEAF
TRBV28	-	TRBJ2-1	ASTRLGGKEDNEQF
TRBV27	-	TRBJ1-2	ASSLEKGDVGYT
TRBV7-9	-	TRBJ2-5	ASSGRDRGAETQY
TRBV5-4	once	TRBJ2-1	ASSFGLAGGQDEQF
TRBV19	-	TRBJ1-3	ASRLSTGVSGNTIY
TRBV25-1	-	TRBJ2-5	ASSIRTRLDPYQETQY
TRBV10-3	-	TRBJ1-1	AIKEGTTEAF
TRBV19	-	TRBJ2-1	ASSIARGHNEQF
TRBV9	once	TRBJ1-1	ASSVGAESTEAF
TRBV6-5	-	TRBJ1-3	ASSYSQGAGNTIY
TRBV10-3	-	TRBJ1-4	AISDRTGGTTTNEKLF
TRBV5-1	-	TRBJ2-7	ASSLVVGAYEQY
TRBV30	-	TRBJ1-1	AWSWRGPRENTEAF
TRBV6-5	-	TRBJ2-7	ASSYSGGGEQY
TRBV29-1	-	TRBJ2-1	SVRASGRISSYNEQF